Below, 18 T cell receptor beta chains from the same sample are listed, as sequenced in a study of blood T cell repertoires in COVID-19. Sequenced by immunoSEQ multiplex PCR; TCRdb stores in-frame clones only, minus some. In the table there are 100,000 to 150,000 clones, about 72% of which are singletons. The sample comprised peripheral blood. These receptors were obtained from a woman aged 70 to 79 with acute or convalescent COVID-19.

This clone appeared once. The gene calls are TRBV3-1 (or the pseudogene TRBV3-2) and TRBJ2-1, with 10 bases that match TRBD2. Trimming removed 4 bases from V and 10 bases from J; junction bases left unmatched: 13. The CDR3 length is 16 residues. The germline gives CDR1 LGHDT, CDR2 YNNKEL (reference sequence). In DNA form, the CDR3 reads TGTGCCAGCAGCCCAGAGGGAAGCGGGGGGGCCAGGGAGCAGTTCTTC. Translation: CASSPEGSGGAREQFF.

This sequence joins TRBV2 and TRBJ2-3, with no clear D. This CDR3 has 15 amino acids. V was trimmed by 1 base and J by 2 bases, leaving 10 bases between them. CDR1 SNHLY and CDR2 FYNNEI come from the germline V gene. The chain's CDR3 is CASSEEWATTDTQYF. The CDR3 nucleotides are TGTGCCAGCAGTGAAGAATGGGCCACCACAGATACGCAGTATTTT. The full variable domain, completed using reference TRBV2 and TRBJ2-3, is EPEVTQTPSHQVTQMGQEVILRCVPISNHLYFYWYRQILGQKVEFLVSFYNNEISEKSEIFDDQFSVERPDGSNFTLKIRSTKLEDSAMYFCASSEEWATTDTQYFGPGTRLTVL.

The CDR3 DNA is TGTGCCAGCAGCGAAGGTTCGGGACTGAGCACAGATACGCAGTATTTT. Translating gives CASSEGSGLSTDTQYF. The genes are TRBV9 and TRBJ2-3, with TRBD2 as a possible D gene (6 bases). This CDR3 is built from 16 residues. The V gene lost 3 bases and the J gene lost 0 bases, with 14 bases spanning the gap. Germline V CDR1 and CDR2: SGDLS, YYNGEE.

This clone has only a few counts. The chain employs TRBV7-2 and TRBJ2-3, with D tentatively TRBD2 (5 bases). Trimming pared 5 bases from V and 5 bases from J, leaving 11 bases between. This CDR3 is built from 13 residues. In germline, CDR1 is SGHTA, CDR2 FQGNSA. CDR3 sequence reads: CASSVQSGDTQYF. As DNA, the CDR3 is TGTGCCAGCAGCGTCCAAAGCGGAGATACGCAGTATTTT.

The rearrangement links TRBV4-3 to TRBJ1-6; perhaps TRBD1 as D (6 bases). CDR3 size: 15 residues. Germline CDR1 LGHNA, CDR2 YSLEER. The ends were cut back, 0 bases at V and 7 bases at J, with 10 bases in the middle. CDR3 amino acids: CASSQDGGANSPLHF. The CDR3 DNA follows: TGCGCCAGCAGCCAAGATGGGGGGGCAAATTCACCCCTCCACTTT.

Only one count was recorded for this clone. The chain recombines TRBV29-1 with TRBJ1-3, with D possibly TRBD1 on 6 matching bases. Germline CDR1 is SQVTM and CDR2 is ANQGSEA. The V end was cut by 4 bases, the J end by 4 bases, with 11 bases between. This CDR3 has 13 amino acids. CDR3 coding DNA: TGCAGCGTTGGAGGGGGGGACGGAAACACCATATATTTT. It translates to CSVGGGDGNTIYF.

The rearrangement joins TRBV5-4 to TRBJ1-2; TRBD1 might be the D (6 bases). This CDR3 contains 14 residues. V was pared by 7 bases and J by 6 bases, with 19 bases between. From germline, CDR1 is SGHNT and CDR2 YYREEE (reference sequence). This CDR3 reads CASSSQGAVDGYTF. The CDR3 DNA sequence: TGTGCCAGCTCATCACAGGGAGCCGTTGATGGCTACACCTTC.

Ten or more counts support this clone. Other nucleotide sequences in the sample specify the same CDR3. The rearrangement joins TRBV3-1 (or the pseudogene TRBV3-2) to TRBJ1-2; TRBD1 matches 8 bases. Germline assignment: CDR1 LGHDT and CDR2 YNNKEL (reference sequence). This CDR3 is 13 amino acids long. V dropped 6 bases and J dropped 2; count of bases not matched to a gene: 2. The CDR3 reads CASSRQGNYGYTF. The CDR3 DNA is TGTGCCAGCAGTCGACAGGGGAACTATGGCTACACCTTC.

The gene calls are TRBV7-2 and TRBJ1-5; a possible D gene is TRBD1 (6 bases). This CDR3 has 14 amino acids. Trimming took off 4 bases at V and 7 bases at J, with 14 bases between the two ends. CDR1 is SGHTA and CDR2 is FQGNSA in the germline V gene. CDR3 nucleotides: TGTGCCAGCAGCTCGTCAGGGGCGCTACAGCCCCAGCATTTT. Residues: CASSSSGALQPQHF.

The chain couples TRBV5-4 to TRBJ2-7, with 8 bases that match TRBD2. Per germline, CDR1 SGHNT and CDR2 YYREEE (reference sequence). The CDR3 is made up of 14 amino acids. The V and J ends lost 4 bases and 5 bases, in that order; junction bases with no gene match: 8. CDR3 loop: CASSASGYLDEQYF. DNA of the CDR3: TGTGCCAGCAGCGCTAGCGGGTATTTGGACGAGCAGTACTTC. Complete variable domain (other parts from reference TRBV5-4 and TRBJ2-7): ETGVTQSPTHLIKTRGQQVTLRCSSQSGHNTVSWYQQALGQGPQFIFQYYREEENGRGNFPPRFSGLQFPNYSSELNVNALELDDSALYLCASSASGYLDEQYFGPGTRLTVT.

The chain is built from TRBV27 and TRBJ1-2; possibly TRBD1 for D (6 bases). CDR1 is MNHEY and CDR2 is SMNVEV in the germline V gene (reference sequence). CDR3 length: 15 amino acids. V gave up 7 bases and J gave up 5 bases, with 20 bases separating them. In nucleotides, the CDR3 is TGTGCCAGCAACCCAACGGGGGGCGGAGGGTATGGCTACACCTTC. Translating it yields CASNPTGGGGYGYTF.

The count of this clone is one. The chain couples TRBV10-1 to TRBJ2-7; TRBD2 matches 7 bases. The CDR3 consists of 11 residues. The germline V gene encodes CDR1 WNHNN and CDR2 SYGVQD (reference sequence). Unmatched junction bases numbered 10, after V lost 11 bases and J lost 9 bases. CDR3 protein: CAPREELGQYF. DNA of the CDR3: TGCGCCCCCCGGGAGGAGCTAGGGCAGTACTTC.

V usage is TRBV7-2 and J usage is TRBJ1-6; 9 bases are shared with TRBD1. This CDR3 has 15 amino acids. Germline V gene sequence: CDR1 SGHTA, CDR2 FQGNSA. The V gene end was trimmed by 3 bases and the J gene end by 9 bases; junction bases not matched to a gene: 6. The CDR3 nucleotides are TGTGCCAGCAGCTTTACGGGACAGGGCCGTTCACCCCTCCACTTT. Its translation is CASSFTGQGRSPLHF.

The chain joins TRBV29-1 to TRBJ1-3; a possible D gene is TRBD1 (5 bases). V gave up 5 bases and J gave up 2 bases, with 16 bases separating them. The CDR3 spans 15 residues. Germline assignment: CDR1 SQVTM and CDR2 ANQGSEA. Written as DNA, the CDR3 is TGCAGCGTTTTAATTTCCGACAGTCCTGGAAACACCATATATTTT. Translating gives CSVLISDSPGNTIYF.

The chain couples TRBV10-3 to TRBJ2-1; D gene ambiguous. This CDR3 region has 12 residues. The germline V gene encodes CDR1 ENHRY and CDR2 SYGVKD. V was shortened by 3 bases and J by 6 bases, with 6 bases between the two germline ends. This CDR3 is CAISDSVNEQFF. For the CDR3, the DNA is TGTGCCATCAGTGACAGCGTCAATGAGCAGTTCTTC.

The J gene is TRBJ2-2, the V gene TRBV28; no clear D gene. Per the germline V gene, CDR1 is MDHEN and CDR2 is SYDVKM. This CDR3 spans 12 amino acids. Trimming cost V 4 bases and J 5 bases, with 5 bases left between them. This CDR3 reads CASSSYTGELFF. CDR3 in DNA: TGTGCCAGCAGTTCCTATACCGGGGAGCTGTTTTTT.

This chain joins TRBV10-1 and TRBJ2-2; possible D gene TRBD1, 5 bases. The length of the CDR3 is 17 residues. The V end lost 6 bases, the J end lost 3 bases, and 20 bases lay between the germline ends. Germline V gene lookup returns CDR1 WNHNN and CDR2 SYGVQD (reference sequence). CDR3 bases: TGCGCCAGCAGCCCAAGGGTGTCAGGGCAAGACACCGGGGAGCTGTTTTTT. Encoded protein: CASSPRVSGQDTGELFF.

This sequence joins TRBV5-4 and TRBJ1-2, with 9 bases lining up with TRBD1. This CDR3 comprises 14 residues. V shed 4 bases and J 3 bases; nucleotides not matched to a gene: 4. Germline V gene sequence: CDR1 SGHNT, CDR2 YYREEE (reference sequence). The CDR3 region has the DNA TGTGCCAGCAGCCCGGACAGGGGCGACTATGGCTACACCTTC. Translation gives CASSPDRGDYGYTF.